Listed here is a single T cell receptor beta chain. A read error may produce the germline difference seen at one junction end. Investigators profiled TCR beta VDJ and CDR3 from genomic DNA template. Each CDR3 protein is one row after TCRdb ran MiXCR on the reads. The table records 400,000 to 600,000 distinct CDR3 sequences, around 30% of them present only once. Those patients picked for sequencing had displayed CD8+CD57+ cell expansion on flow cytometry. The blood sampling took place in patients who had so far received no therapy. This CDR3 spans 14 amino acids. Germline V CDR1 and CDR2: SGHTA, FQGNSA. The data were taken from a study of CD8+CD57+ T cells in acquired aplastic anemia. Across the study: Sorted CD4+ and CD8+ cells gave a mean 3.2 ug DNA, range roughly 0.19 to 27.4 ug.

The clonotype comes from a human donor with aplastic anemia. The sample consisted of sorted CD4+, CD8+, or CD8+CD57+ T cells (not recorded which) from PBMCs. The chain joins TRBV7-2 to TRBJ1-1; possibly TRBD1 for D (5 bases). The CDR3 DNA sequence: TGTGCCGGCAGCTTAATACCAGGGCAGCTGGAAGCTTTCTTT. Protein: CAGSLIPGQLEAFF.